A single sample gave rise to the 10 T cell receptor beta chains below, sequenced in a study of graft-versus-host responses after intestinal transplantation. Their cognate antigens are unknown. Measured with immunoSEQ multiplex PCR; TCRdb has only the in-frame clones, and not every one. Among about 70,000 clones listed, approximately 84% were seen once. The sample here was unstimulated CD4+ T cells sorted from spleen or lymph node cells, taken before transplant. All receptors come from a human donor who was the organ donor for an intestinal transplant.

The J gene is TRBJ1-2, the V gene TRBV28, with D maybe TRBD1 (5 bases). Trimming cost V 3 bases and J 8 bases, with 10 bases left between them. Germline loops: CDR1 MDHEN, CDR2 SYDVKM. The CDR3 length is 12 residues. Here the CDR3 reads CASSLQGGGYTF. CDR3 DNA sequence: TGTGCCAGCAGTTTGCAGGGTGGCGGCTACACCTTC.

The chain carries TRBV19 and TRBJ2-5; 8 bases align to TRBD1. V was pared by 9 bases and J by 2 bases, with 5 bases of the junction left unmatched. The CDR3 loop spans 13 amino acids. From germline, CDR1 is LNHDA and CDR2 SQIVND (reference sequence). The CDR3 protein is CASCTGGQETQYF. The DNA of the CDR3 is TGTGCCAGCTGTACAGGGGGACAAGAGACCCAGTACTTC.

The CDR3 is CASSPERGGTDTQYF. CDR3 in DNA: TGTGCCAGCAGCCCCGAGCGGGGTGGCACAGATACGCAGTATTTT. This chain connects TRBV28 to TRBJ2-3, with 7 nucleotides matching TRBD2. CDR1 MDHEN and CDR2 SYDVKM come from the germline V gene. The trim removed 6 bases at V and 1 base at J, leaving 7 bases unmatched. This CDR3 region has 15 residues.

Concerning this clone: The junction and the germline gene differ at one end; a read error may be behind it. The chain links TRBV7-7 to TRBJ2-1; 13 nucleotides agree with TRBD2. CDR3 length equals 17 residues. In germline, CDR1 is SSHAT, CDR2 FNYEAQ (reference sequence). The CDR3: CASSPTTSGGLFNEQFF. Written as DNA, the CDR3 is TGTGCTAGCAGCCCGACGACTAGCGGGGGGTTGTTCAATGAGCAGTTCTTC. Supplemented by reference TRBV7-7 and TRBJ2-1, the full variable domain reads GAGVSQSPRYKVTKRGQDVTLRCDPISSHATLYWYQQALGQGPEFLTYFNYEAQPDKSGLPSDRFSAERPEGSISTLTIQRTEQRDSAMYRCASSPTTSGGLFNEQFFGPGTRLTVL.

The chain's CDR3 is CASSRGGGHRCHF. CDR3 nucleotides: TGTGCCAGCAGTCGGGGGGGTGGACATCGCTGCCACTTT. The chain is built from TRBV6-5 and TRBJ1-6; weak D call: TRBD1 (5 bases). The CDR3 is 13 amino acids. V dropped 5 bases and J dropped 18 bases, with 20 bases sitting between them. Germline V lookup: CDR1 MNHEY, CDR2 SVGAGI.

This clone was detected once. The chain couples TRBV11-2 to TRBJ1-4; the match to TRBD1 covers 8 bases. The trim removed 3 bases at V and 3 bases at J, leaving 0 bases unmatched. The CDR3 runs 14 residues. Germline CDR1 and CDR2: SGHAT and FQNNGV. CDR3 protein: CASSLTGANEKLFF. The CDR3 DNA is TGTGCCAGCAGCTTGACAGGGGCTAATGAAAAACTGTTTTTT.

This chain uses TRBV5-4 with TRBJ2-2; 7 bases fit TRBD2. The CDR3 is 16 amino acids. Per the germline V gene, CDR1 is SGHNT and CDR2 is YYREEE (reference sequence). V was pared by 4 bases and J by 3 bases, with 9 bases of the junction left unmatched. CDR3 DNA sequence: TGTGCCAGCAGCCCCCGGGGGAGGGTGGACACCGGGGAGCTGTTTTTT. It encodes CASSPRGRVDTGELFF.

The CDR3 loop is CAVDRSAEAFF. The CDR3, as DNA: TGTGCCGTGGACAGGTCGGCTGAAGCTTTCTTT. V usage is TRBV12-5 and J usage is TRBJ1-1; 7 bases line up with TRBD1. Germline-derived CDR1 and CDR2 are LGHNT and FRNRAP. This CDR3 contains 11 residues.

The chain joins TRBV7-2 to TRBJ2-3; 12 bases fit TRBD2. The CDR3 is 16 amino acids. V gave up 2 bases and J gave up 4 bases; unmatched junction bases: 4. CDR1 and CDR2 from the germline V gene are SGHTA and FQGNSA. CDR3 protein: CASSLWASGGADTQYF. CDR3 bases: TGTGCCAGCAGCTTATGGGCTAGCGGGGGGGCAGATACGCAGTATTTT.

V gene TRBV7-9 combines with J gene TRBJ2-5, with 13 bases that match TRBD2. The CDR3 spans 18 residues. Losses at the gene ends were 3 bases for V and 2 bases for J; bases not matched to a gene: 9. In germline, CDR1 is SEHNR, CDR2 FQNEAQ (reference sequence). CDR3: CASSLGRLAGGMQETQYF. The CDR3 region has the DNA TGTGCCAGCAGCTTGGGGCGACTAGCGGGGGGAATGCAAGAGACCCAGTACTTC.